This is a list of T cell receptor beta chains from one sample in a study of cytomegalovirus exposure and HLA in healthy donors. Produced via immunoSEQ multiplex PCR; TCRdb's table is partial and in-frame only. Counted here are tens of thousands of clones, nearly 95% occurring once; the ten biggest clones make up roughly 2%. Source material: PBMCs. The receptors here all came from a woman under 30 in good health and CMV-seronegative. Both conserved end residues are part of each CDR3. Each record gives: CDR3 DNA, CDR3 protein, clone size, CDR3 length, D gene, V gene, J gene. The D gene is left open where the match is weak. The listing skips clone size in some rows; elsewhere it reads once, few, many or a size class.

cdr3_nt: TGTGCCATCAGTGAGTCTCCGACAGGCGAGAGAGATACGCAGTATTTT
cdr3_aa: CAISESPTGERDTQYF
clone_size: .
cdr3_length: 16
d_call: .
v_call: TRBV10-3
j_call: TRBJ2-3

cdr3_nt: TGTGCCAGTAGTAGAGACAGAAGCACAGATACGCAGTATTTT
cdr3_aa: CASSRDRSTDTQYF
clone_size: .
cdr3_length: 14
d_call: .
v_call: TRBV19
j_call: TRBJ2-3

cdr3_nt: TGTGCCAGCAGCTTAGCACTAGCGGGAGGCACAGATACGCAGTATTTT
cdr3_aa: CASSLALAGGTDTQYF
clone_size: .
cdr3_length: 16
d_call: TRBD2
v_call: TRBV7-2
j_call: TRBJ2-3

cdr3_nt: TGTGCCAGCAGCTTAAGTCGTGGGCCTACGATTTCCTACGAGCAGTACTTC
cdr3_aa: CASSLSRGPTISYEQYF
clone_size: .
cdr3_length: 17
d_call: .
v_call: TRBV13
j_call: TRBJ2-7

cdr3_nt: TGTGCCAGTAGTGGGACAGAAAATCAGCCCCAGCATTTT
cdr3_aa: CASSGTENQPQHF
clone_size: .
cdr3_length: 13
d_call: TRBD1
v_call: TRBV19
j_call: TRBJ1-5

cdr3_nt: TGTGCCAGCATAGCGGGAGTCCACAATGAGCAGTTCTTC
cdr3_aa: CASIAGVHNEQFF
clone_size: .
cdr3_length: 13
d_call: TRBD2
v_call: TRBV2
j_call: TRBJ2-1

cdr3_nt: TGTGCCAGCAGTGAATTGGGGCGGGGCGGAGAGACCCAGTACTTC
cdr3_aa: CASSELGRGGETQYF
clone_size: .
cdr3_length: 15
d_call: .
v_call: TRBV25-1
j_call: TRBJ2-5

cdr3_nt: TGCGCCAGCAGTTCGGGGGGAATTGTACTTTTGGACACCGGGGAGCTGTTTTTT
cdr3_aa: CASSSGGIVLLDTGELFF
clone_size: .
cdr3_length: 18
d_call: TRBD2
v_call: TRBV5-1
j_call: TRBJ2-2

cdr3_nt: TGTGCCAGCAGTCCCCGGGACAGACCCGACAATGAGCAGTTCTTC
cdr3_aa: CASSPRDRPDNEQFF
clone_size: .
cdr3_length: 15
d_call: TRBD1
v_call: TRBV7-8
j_call: TRBJ2-1

cdr3_nt: TGTGCCAGCAGCTTATTAGGGGCAGGGGGCTTTGAGACCCAGTACTTC
cdr3_aa: CASSLLGAGGFETQYF
clone_size: .
cdr3_length: 16
d_call: TRBD1
v_call: TRBV7-2
j_call: TRBJ2-5

cdr3_nt: TGTGCCTGGAGTGTAATCCTCTATGGCTACACCTTC
cdr3_aa: CAWSVILYGYTF
clone_size: .
cdr3_length: 12
d_call: .
v_call: TRBV30
j_call: TRBJ1-2

cdr3_nt: TGTGCCAGCAGCCCCTCTGGGGGCTCATTCTACGAGCAGTACTTC
cdr3_aa: CASSPSGGSFYEQYF
clone_size: .
cdr3_length: 15
d_call: .
v_call: TRBV7-6
j_call: TRBJ2-7

cdr3_nt: TGCGCCAGCAGCCCCGGTCTAGGGGGAGGGCCCGCCGATACGCAGTATTTT
cdr3_aa: CASSPGLGGGPADTQYF
clone_size: few
cdr3_length: 17
d_call: .
v_call: TRBV4-1
j_call: TRBJ2-3

cdr3_nt: TGTGCCAGCTCCGCTTTAGACAGAACGAACACCGGGGAGCTGTTTTTT
cdr3_aa: CASSALDRTNTGELFF
clone_size: .
cdr3_length: 16
d_call: .
v_call: TRBV18
j_call: TRBJ2-2

cdr3_nt: TGTGCCAGCAGCCTTACAAACATAGCCAAAAACATTCAGTACTTC
cdr3_aa: CASSLTNIAKNIQYF
clone_size: once
cdr3_length: 15
d_call: .
v_call: TRBV4-2
j_call: TRBJ2-4

cdr3_nt: TGTGCCAGCAGCGTAGGGGGGCGGGATTCACCCCTCCACTTT
cdr3_aa: CASSVGGRDSPLHF
clone_size: .
cdr3_length: 14
d_call: .
v_call: TRBV9
j_call: TRBJ1-6

cdr3_nt: TGTGCCAGCAGCTTAGGGCGGGCGGGGTTTAAGAATACGCAGTATTTT
cdr3_aa: CASSLGRAGFKNTQYF
clone_size: .
cdr3_length: 16
d_call: .
v_call: TRBV11-2
j_call: TRBJ2-3

cdr3_nt: TGTGCCAGCAGCTTAGTAGGTGGGGTTGGACAGCAGTCCTACGAGCAGTACTTC
cdr3_aa: CASSLVGGVGQQSYEQYF
clone_size: .
cdr3_length: 18
d_call: .
v_call: TRBV7-2
j_call: TRBJ2-7

cdr3_nt: TGTGCCAGCAGCTCGGACATGAGCAATCAGCCCCAGCATTTT
cdr3_aa: CASSSDMSNQPQHF
clone_size: .
cdr3_length: 14
d_call: .
v_call: TRBV7-9
j_call: TRBJ1-5

cdr3_nt: TGCGCCAGCAGCCAGTCACAGGGGCGCACCGGGGAGCTGTTTTTT
cdr3_aa: CASSQSQGRTGELFF
clone_size: .
cdr3_length: 15
d_call: TRBD1
v_call: TRBV4-1
j_call: TRBJ2-2

cdr3_nt: TGTGCAAGTCGCCCCTATGTCGGGGGAGAATCACACGAGCAGTACTTC
cdr3_aa: CASRPYVGGESHEQYF
clone_size: .
cdr3_length: 16
d_call: .
v_call: TRBV12-2
j_call: TRBJ2-7

cdr3_nt: TGTGCCAGCAGCCCGCCACCGGACAGTAGAAACTATGGCTACACCTTC
cdr3_aa: CASSPPPDSRNYGYTF
clone_size: .
cdr3_length: 16
d_call: .
v_call: TRBV11-1
j_call: TRBJ1-2

cdr3_nt: TGTGCCAGCAGTTTTGAAGGACTCGGCACCGGGGAGCTGTTTTTT
cdr3_aa: CASSFEGLGTGELFF
clone_size: .
cdr3_length: 15
d_call: .
v_call: TRBV28
j_call: TRBJ2-2

cdr3_nt: TGTGCCAGCAGTGCCGTAGCGGGGTTGAACTCCTACGAGCAGTACTTC
cdr3_aa: CASSAVAGLNSYEQYF
clone_size: once
cdr3_length: 16
d_call: TRBD2
v_call: TRBV28
j_call: TRBJ2-7

cdr3_nt: TGTGCCACCAGCAGCACCTCGCCACTACGGGAGCAGTTCTTC
cdr3_aa: CATSSTSPLREQFF
clone_size: .
cdr3_length: 14
d_call: .
v_call: TRBV15
j_call: TRBJ2-1

cdr3_nt: TGCGCCAGCAGCCAAGTAAGGCCAGGGGCCACCTCGGGGAATGAGCAGTTCTTC
cdr3_aa: CASSQVRPGATSGNEQFF
clone_size: .
cdr3_length: 18
d_call: .
v_call: TRBV4-3
j_call: TRBJ2-1

cdr3_nt: TGCAGCGTTGTATTAGGCGGCAGGGGGCCCTCTGGGGCCAACGTCCTGACTTTC
cdr3_aa: CSVVLGGRGPSGANVLTF
clone_size: .
cdr3_length: 18
d_call: TRBD1
v_call: TRBV29-1
j_call: TRBJ2-6

cdr3_nt: TGTGCCAGTAGTGAACAGGGTGGCGAGCAGTACTTC
cdr3_aa: CASSEQGGEQYF
clone_size: .
cdr3_length: 12
d_call: .
v_call: TRBV19
j_call: TRBJ2-7

cdr3_nt: TGTGCCAGCTCTTTCCGGGACACTCAAGAGACCCAGTACTTC
cdr3_aa: CASSFRDTQETQYF
clone_size: .
cdr3_length: 14
d_call: .
v_call: TRBV18
j_call: TRBJ2-5

cdr3_nt: TGCGCCAGCAGCCAAGATAGGGGCTTTTTAAACACTAACTATGGCTACACCTTC
cdr3_aa: CASSQDRGFLNTNYGYTF
clone_size: .
cdr3_length: 18
d_call: .
v_call: TRBV4-1
j_call: TRBJ1-2

cdr3_nt: TGTGCCAGTAGTATATATCCTAGCGGGGGGATAGAGCAGTTCTTC
cdr3_aa: CASSIYPSGGIEQFF
clone_size: .
cdr3_length: 15
d_call: TRBD2
v_call: TRBV19
j_call: TRBJ2-1

cdr3_nt: TGCGCCAGCAGTTTGGAGAGCTCTGGGGCCAACGTCCTGACTTTC
cdr3_aa: CASSLESSGANVLTF
clone_size: .
cdr3_length: 15
d_call: .
v_call: TRBV5-1
j_call: TRBJ2-6

cdr3_nt: TGTGCCAGCAGCTACTCCTCTAGCGGGGGGGAGATGAAGACCCAGTACTTC
cdr3_aa: CASSYSSSGGEMKTQYF
clone_size: .
cdr3_length: 17
d_call: TRBD2
v_call: TRBV7-2
j_call: TRBJ2-5

cdr3_nt: TGTGCCAGCAGAGTGGACACGAACACTGAAGCTTTCTTT
cdr3_aa: CASRVDTNTEAFF
clone_size: .
cdr3_length: 13
d_call: .
v_call: TRBV5-4
j_call: TRBJ1-1

cdr3_nt: TGCGCCAGCAGCTTGGGTCTGAGTGAGACCCAGTACTTC
cdr3_aa: CASSLGLSETQYF
clone_size: .
cdr3_length: 13
d_call: .
v_call: TRBV5-1
j_call: TRBJ2-5

cdr3_nt: TGTGCCACCACTAGAAATGGAAGGTTCCAAGAGACCCAGTACTTC
cdr3_aa: CATTRNGRFQETQYF
clone_size: .
cdr3_length: 15
d_call: .
v_call: TRBV6-5
j_call: TRBJ2-5

cdr3_nt: TGTGCCAGCAGTTACCCTGGGGCAGGTCAGCCCCAGCATTTT
cdr3_aa: CASSYPGAGQPQHF
clone_size: .
cdr3_length: 14
d_call: .
v_call: TRBV6-6
j_call: TRBJ1-5

cdr3_nt: TGTGCCAGCAGTTCCGACGACATCTCGGCAACTAATGAAAAACTGTTTTTT
cdr3_aa: CASSSDDISATNEKLFF
clone_size: .
cdr3_length: 17
d_call: .
v_call: TRBV28
j_call: TRBJ1-4

cdr3_nt: TGCGCCAGCAGCTTGTATGGGGGGGCCATCGACGAGCAGTACTTC
cdr3_aa: CASSLYGGAIDEQYF
clone_size: .
cdr3_length: 15
d_call: .
v_call: TRBV5-1
j_call: TRBJ2-7

cdr3_nt: TGTGCCAGTAGTATCCGGGACAGGGGCAACGAGCAGTACTTC
cdr3_aa: CASSIRDRGNEQYF
clone_size: once
cdr3_length: 14
d_call: TRBD1
v_call: TRBV19
j_call: TRBJ2-7